The subject of this entry is one T cell receptor beta chain. This specimen comes from a study of shared clonotypes between healthy human individuals. PCR replicates from unsorted PBMC used around 300 ng DNA, and this amount was around 28,000 T cell genomes. Measured with immunoSEQ multiplex PCR; TCRdb has only the in-frame clones, and not every one. The sample includes 400,000 to 600,000 clones, around 79% of them seen just once. Germline V lookup: CDR1 GTSNPN, CDR2 SVGIG (reference sequence). V lost 3 bases, J lost 5 bases, and 5 bases stayed unmatched. This CDR3 region has 13 residues. Recent acute infections and vaccinations were absent in the healthy HIV-negative adult donors.

What was sequenced was PBMCs. The rearrangement links TRBV30 to TRBJ1-2, with TRBD1 identical over 8 bases. This TCR derives from a woman aged 40 to 50 in good health. Some clones in this sample may be carry-over from other donors' samples. The CDR3 nucleotides read TGTGCCTGGAGCTTACAGGGGGGGTATGGCTACACCTTC. Translation gives CAWSLQGGYGYTF. Combining the CDR3 with reference TRBV30 and TRBJ1-2 gives the whole variable domain SQTIHQWPATLVQPVGSPLSLECTVEGTSNPNLYWYRQAAGRGLQLLFYSVGIGQISSEVPQNLSASRPQDRQFILSSKKLLLSDSGFYLCAWSLQGGYGYTFGSGTRLTVV.